This TCR beta chain was identified in a study of identical twins. One entry per CDR3 protein results from TCRdb running MiXCR on the 5' RACE reads. Of 470,000 or so distinct CDR3 sequences listed, 20% to 25% were seen once; the top ten hold 2.9%. There are 16 residues in the CDR3. V was clipped by 6 bases and J by 1 base; unmatched bases: 8. A further study also used this sample, focusing on T cells expressing NK-cell markers.

The sample comprised CD4+ T cells sorted from blood. This chain links TRBV12-3 or TRBV12-4 with TRBJ2-1, with TRBD2 matching 8 bases. The clonotype originates from a woman between 18 and 29 years old in good health. The CDR3 spells CASRPRGGGSYNEQFF. The CDR3, as DNA: TGTGCCAGCAGGCCCCGGGGGGGCGGGTCCTACAATGAGCAGTTCTTC.